The sample holds many counts of the clone carrying this T cell receptor beta chain. As for time point: newly diagnosed GD, antithyroid drugs for less than 3 months. Following extraction of RNA from PBMCs, that RNA was used to make the TCR library. This sample was included in a study of regulatory T cells in long-lasting Graves disease. Library construction for TCR beta used iRepertoire HTBI primers and Arm-PCR of CDR3 regions. TCRdb re-called the multiplex PCR reads through MiXCR, storing one row per CDR3 protein. The table has 420,000 or so distinct CDR3 sequences, approximately 16% seen once; the top ten hold 20% to 25%. The sample also formed part of further work on T cells in Graves' hyperthyroidism and ophthalmopathy. That work contributes: Diagnosis rested on symptoms, serum thyroxine and TRAb, thyroid ultrasound, and orbital computed tomography.

This receptor was obtained from a woman younger than 35 with Graves disease. The sample in question was peripheral blood mononuclear cells (PBMCs), obtained at new diagnosis, from a patient treated with antithyroid drugs.

The CDR3 region is CASRQQGSTDTQYF. The CDR3 DNA reads TGTGCCAGCAGGCAACAGGGGAGCACAGATACGCAGTATTTT. This chain connects TRBV2 to TRBJ2-3; 7 bases are shared with TRBD1. The CDR3 has 14 residues. Germline CDR1 reads SNHLY; CDR2 reads FYNNEI. J gave up 0 bases and V 6 bases, and 3 bases lay outside the gene matches. The full variable domain, rest sourced from reference TRBV2 and TRBJ2-3, is EPEVTQTPSHQVTQMGQEVILRCVPISNHLYFYWYRQILGQKVEFLVSFYNNEISEKSEIFDDQFSVERPDGSNFTLKIRSTKLEDSAMYFCASRQQGSTDTQYFGPGTRLTVL.